The present T cell receptor (beta chain) was sequenced within a study of lymphopenia after photon versus proton radiotherapy (dated by TCRdb to the late 2010s). The study in broad terms: The immunological effects of photon versus proton radiation therapy were compared in patients with gastrointestinal tumors who developed high-grade lymphopenia. A cohort of around 20 patients with gastrointestinal tumors who received either photon or proton therapy and subsequently developed lymphopenia was included. The goal of the study was to describe how the two radiation modalities differ in their effects on the immune system. The investigation overall reported the following: During treatment, patients who received photon therapy lost naive T cells and TCR diversity and gained effector/memory populations, whereas patients who received proton therapy remained relatively stable. The survival association was examined only in patients who died, and the authors described better survival with proton therapy as a possibility, not as a demonstrated result. Across the cohort, an inverse correlation was found between a larger post-nadir drop in TCR diversity and overall survival time among patients who died. After the lymphocyte count nadir, photon-treated repertoires showed oligoclonal expansion, especially of CD8+ Temra cells, which drove the drop in diversity.

CDR1 and CDR2, looked up from the germline V gene, are MNHEY and SVGAGI. The V and J ends are trimmed by 4 bases and 4 bases, leaving 16 bases between them. Its CDR3 holds 16 amino acids, cysteine through phenylalanine. CDR3 DNA is the only sequence kept; it has 48 bases, read in frame from the first base. About this clone itself: Its recognized antigen is unknown. Base qualities are not provided; no much larger clone lies one nucleotide away.

Library preparation employed the immunoSEQ multiplex PCR assay. T cell repertoires were profiled by deep sequencing of rearranged TCR beta loci, alongside multiparametric flow cytometry. TCRdb retrieved this table from immuneACCESS and kept in-frame rearrangements only. Not all clones are present; in checked studies, unresolved V genes account for under half, and no reason is known for the remainder. For this sample there are 68,000 or so clones; approximately 91% appear just once. The top ten constitute about 2.6% of the sample. The sequence derives from a woman in her seventies with pancreatic cancer. The chain links TRBV6-5 with TRBJ2-2; a tentative D match to TRBD1 spans 6 bases. This specimen consisted of peripheral blood, obtained from a patient treated with photon-based radiotherapy. The bases are TGTGCCAGCAGTTTCCGACAGGTCCAGGGCACCGGGGAGCTGTTTTTT. This encodes CASSFRQVQGTGELFF.